This entry concerns a single TCR beta chain. Germline-derived CDR1 and CDR2 are SNHLY and FYNNEI. This CDR3 spans 13 amino acids. V was cut by 6 bases and J by 9 bases, with 12 bases left in between. This sample stems from a study of blood T cell repertoires in COVID-19. Produced via immunoSEQ multiplex PCR; TCRdb's table is partial and in-frame only. In the table there are fewer than 130,000 clones, approximately 90% of which are singletons. This sequence originates from a woman aged 80 or older with acute or convalescent COVID-19. The V call is TRBV2, the J call TRBJ1-6; D is possibly TRBD1 (5 bases). Sequenced sample: peripheral blood. CDR3 nucleotides: TGTGCCAGCAGAGGGGATTTAGGTTCACCCCTCCACTTT. Translating gives CASRGDLGSPLHF.